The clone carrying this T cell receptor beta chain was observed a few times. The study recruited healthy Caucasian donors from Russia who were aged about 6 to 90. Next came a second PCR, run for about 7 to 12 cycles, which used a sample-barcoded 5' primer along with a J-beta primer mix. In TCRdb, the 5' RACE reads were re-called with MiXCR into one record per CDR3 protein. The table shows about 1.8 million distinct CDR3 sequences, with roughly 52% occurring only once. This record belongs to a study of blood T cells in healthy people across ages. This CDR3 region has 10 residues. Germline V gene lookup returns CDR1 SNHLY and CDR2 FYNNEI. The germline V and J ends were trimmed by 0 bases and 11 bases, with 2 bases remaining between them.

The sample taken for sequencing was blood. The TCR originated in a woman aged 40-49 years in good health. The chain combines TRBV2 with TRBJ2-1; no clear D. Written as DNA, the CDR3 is TGTGCCAGCAGTGAAGCGCAGCAGTTCTTC. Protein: CASSEAQQFF.